The rows below give T cell receptor beta chains drawn from one sample of a study of blood T cell repertoires in COVID-19. Sequenced by immunoSEQ multiplex PCR; TCRdb stores in-frame clones only, minus some. Of 180,000 or so clones listed, around 80% were seen once; the top ten hold roughly 15%. The sample consisted of PBMCs or T cells enriched from blood (not recorded which). All receptors come from a man aged 45-60 years who had recovered from COVID-19. CDR3s include the opening cysteine and the closing phenylalanine or tryptophan. Fields, in order: J gene, clone size, V gene, D gene, CDR3 protein, CDR3 DNA. A D gene is named only where the DNA matches it firmly. Expanded clones get a size class; other rows say once, few or many, or leave the size out.

J gene: TRBJ2-1
clone size: NA
V gene: TRBV6-5
D gene: TRBD1
CDR3 protein: CASSRTGGKGEQFF
CDR3 DNA: TGTGCCAGCAGCCGGACAGGGGGGAAAGGTGAGCAGTTCTTC

J gene: TRBJ2-1
clone size: NA
V gene: TRBV7-9
D gene: NA
CDR3 protein: CASSLTGYNEQFF
CDR3 DNA: TGTGCCAGCAGCTTGACAGGTTACAATGAGCAGTTCTTC

J gene: TRBJ1-5
clone size: NA
V gene: TRBV14
D gene: NA
CDR3 protein: CASSPQSNQPQHF
CDR3 DNA: TGTGCCAGCAGCCCACAGTCCAATCAGCCCCAGCATTTT

J gene: TRBJ1-1
clone size: NA
V gene: TRBV3-1/TRBV3-2
D gene: NA
CDR3 protein: CASSQYNMNTEAFF
CDR3 DNA: TGTGCCAGCAGCCAATATAATATGAACACTGAAGCTTTCTTT

J gene: TRBJ2-7
clone size: NA
V gene: TRBV28
D gene: NA
CDR3 protein: CASSSFRVYEQYF
CDR3 DNA: TGTGCCAGCAGTTCCTTCAGGGTCTACGAGCAGTACTTC

J gene: TRBJ1-2
clone size: NA
V gene: TRBV21-1
D gene: NA
CDR3 protein: CASSISGDYGYTF
CDR3 DNA: TGTGCCAGCAGCATCAGCGGAGACTATGGCTACACCTTC

J gene: TRBJ2-1
clone size: NA
V gene: TRBV2
D gene: TRBD2
CDR3 protein: CASSGAGGGYNEQFF
CDR3 DNA: TGTGCCAGCAGTGGAGCGGGGGGGGGCTACAATGAGCAGTTCTTC

J gene: TRBJ1-2
clone size: NA
V gene: TRBV30
D gene: TRBD1
CDR3 protein: CAWTDRSYGYTF
CDR3 DNA: TGTGCCTGGACGGACAGGAGCTATGGCTACACCTTC

J gene: TRBJ2-3
clone size: NA
V gene: TRBV5-1
D gene: TRBD2
CDR3 protein: CASSPGTSGGFTDTQYF
CDR3 DNA: TGCGCCAGCAGCCCAGGGACTAGCGGCGGATTCACAGATACGCAGTATTTT

J gene: TRBJ1-5
clone size: NA
V gene: TRBV7-2
D gene: NA
CDR3 protein: CASSLVSGQPQHF
CDR3 DNA: TGTGCCAGCAGCTTAGTGTCCGGTCAGCCCCAGCATTTT

J gene: TRBJ2-7
clone size: NA
V gene: TRBV3-1/TRBV3-2
D gene: TRBD1
CDR3 protein: CASSGQDSYEQYF
CDR3 DNA: TGTGCCAGCAGTGGACAGGATTCGTACGAGCAGTACTTC

J gene: TRBJ2-7
clone size: NA
V gene: TRBV6-1
D gene: TRBD1
CDR3 protein: CASSEGQGVGTYEQYF
CDR3 DNA: TGTGCCAGCAGTGAAGGACAGGGAGTTGGAACCTACGAGCAGTACTTC

J gene: TRBJ2-2
clone size: NA
V gene: TRBV28
D gene: NA
CDR3 protein: CASTGRSTGELFF
CDR3 DNA: TGTGCCAGCACAGGCCGTTCCACCGGGGAGCTGTTTTTT

J gene: TRBJ2-7
clone size: NA
V gene: TRBV6-1
D gene: TRBD1
CDR3 protein: CASSGTPGTGISYEQYF
CDR3 DNA: TGTGCCAGCAGTGGAACGCCCGGGACAGGAATTTCCTACGAGCAGTACTTC

J gene: TRBJ1-2
clone size: NA
V gene: TRBV3-1/TRBV3-2
D gene: NA
CDR3 protein: CASSRFGYGYTF
CDR3 DNA: TGTGCCAGCTCGAGGTTTGGCTATGGCTACACCTTC

J gene: TRBJ1-4
clone size: once
V gene: TRBV7-9
D gene: NA
CDR3 protein: CASSPGTLGEKLFF
CDR3 DNA: TGTGCCAGCAGCCCCGGGACATTGGGTGAAAAACTGTTTTTT

J gene: TRBJ2-3
clone size: NA
V gene: TRBV7-3
D gene: TRBD2
CDR3 protein: CASSSHSGAGTDTQYF
CDR3 DNA: TGTGCCAGCAGCTCGCATAGCGGGGCGGGCACAGATACGCAGTATTTT

J gene: TRBJ1-2
clone size: NA
V gene: TRBV5-5
D gene: NA
CDR3 protein: CASTTGEGLSYGYTF
CDR3 DNA: TGTGCCAGCACTACTGGAGAGGGACTTAGCTATGGCTACACCTTC

J gene: TRBJ2-2
clone size: NA
V gene: TRBV30
D gene: TRBD1
CDR3 protein: CAGRDRVSNTGELFF
CDR3 DNA: TGTGCCGGAAGGGACAGGGTTTCGAACACCGGGGAGCTGTTTTTT

J gene: TRBJ1-5
clone size: NA
V gene: TRBV10-2
D gene: NA
CDR3 protein: CASSDPGFQPQHF
CDR3 DNA: TGCGCCAGCAGTGACCCAGGGTTTCAGCCCCAGCATTTT

J gene: TRBJ1-2
clone size: NA
V gene: TRBV10-2
D gene: NA
CDR3 protein: CASSESRDYGYTF
CDR3 DNA: TGCGCCAGCAGTGAGTCGCGAGACTATGGCTACACCTTC

J gene: TRBJ1-2
clone size: few
V gene: TRBV18
D gene: TRBD1
CDR3 protein: CASSPDREGGYTF
CDR3 DNA: TGTGCCAGCTCACCGGACAGGGAAGGAGGTTACACCTTC

J gene: TRBJ1-2
clone size: NA
V gene: TRBV6-5
D gene: TRBD1
CDR3 protein: CASSYPTGTGLGSYTF
CDR3 DNA: TGTGCCAGCAGTTACCCCACCGGGACAGGGTTGGGTAGCTACACCTTC

J gene: TRBJ1-2
clone size: once
V gene: TRBV18
D gene: TRBD1
CDR3 protein: CASSPLSLTDRADGYTF
CDR3 DNA: TGTGCCAGCTCACCACTCTCCCTGACGGACAGGGCCGACGGCTACACCTTC